One sample yielded the 26 T cell receptor beta chains listed below, sequenced in a study of shared clonotypes between healthy human individuals. The method was immunoSEQ multiplex PCR; TCRdb's version includes in-frame clones alone and lacks a portion of them. The sample lists over 2 million clones; less than 95% were seen once. The material sequenced was naive CD4+ T cells from PBMCs. Specified subset: CD45RA+ positively selected. The receptor set was obtained from a man aged 18-30 years in good health. Some clones in this sample may be carry-over from other donors' samples.

This chain connects TRBV4-1 to TRBJ1-2; maybe TRBD1 (5 bases). Per germline, CDR1 MGHRA and CDR2 YSYEKL. This CDR3 comprises 17 residues. V was shortened by 2 bases and J by 0 bases, with 16 bases between the two germline ends. The CDR3 region has the DNA TGCGCCAGCAGCCAAACCTTGATCAGGGAAGCTAACTATGGCTACACCTTC. This sequence encodes CASSQTLIREANYGYTF.

The V call is TRBV6-6, the J call TRBJ2-7, with D perhaps TRBD1 (5 bases). Germline V lookup: CDR1 MNHNY, CDR2 SVGAGI (reference sequence). This CDR3 has 14 amino acids. The V gene lost 5 bases and the J gene lost 0 bases, with 11 bases spanning the gap. CDR3 nucleotides: TGTGCCAGCAGTGCGACAGCCGTCTCCTACGAGCAGTACTTC. Translated: CASSATAVSYEQYF.

The chain is built from TRBV10-3 and TRBJ1-1; the D is unclear. Between the trimmed V and J ends, which lost 10 bases and 1 base, there was a span of 13 bases. The CDR3 loop spans 13 amino acids. CDR1 is ENHRY and CDR2 is SYGVKD in the germline V gene. The CDR3 sequence is CASLSNPNTEAFF. The CDR3 DNA reads as TGTGCCAGCCTTAGCAACCCGAACACTGAAGCTTTCTTT.

About this clone itself: This specimen includes other DNA sequences encoding the same CDR3. The rearrangement links TRBV6-1 to TRBJ2-7; D is undetermined. The germline CDR1 and CDR2 sequences are MNHNS and SASEGT. With 2 bases removed from V and 2 bases from J, the gap between germline ends came to 7 bases. CDR3 length equals 13 residues. CDR3 in amino acids: CASSERSPYEQYF. DNA for the CDR3: TGTGCCAGCAGTGAAAGGTCTCCCTACGAGCAGTACTTC.

V and J are TRBV18 and TRBJ2-7; 11 bases agree with TRBD1. The CDR3 runs to 15 residues. V lost 4 bases, J lost 3 bases, and 5 bases stayed unmatched. Germline loops: CDR1 KGHSH, CDR2 LQKENI. The CDR3 loop is CASSQPGQGGYEQYF. CDR3 bases: TGTGCCAGCTCACAACCGGGACAGGGGGGCTACGAGCAGTACTTC.

The gene calls are TRBV15 and TRBJ2-1, with TRBD2 identical over 12 bases. Germline CDR1 is LNHNV and CDR2 is YYDKDF (reference sequence). The CDR3 is 18 residues long. J was trimmed by 4 bases and V by 2 bases; bases with no gene match: 9. The CDR3 bases are TGTGCCACCAGCAGAACGACTAGCGGGAGAGGAGGATACAATGAGCAGTTCTTC. Translated, it gives CATSRTTSGRGGYNEQFF.

This clone was detected only once. V usage is TRBV5-1 and J usage is TRBJ2-5, with 8 bases lining up with TRBD2. The CDR3 covers 15 residues. Germline CDR1 and CDR2: SGHRS and YFSETQ. J gave up 5 bases and V 5 bases, and 11 bases lay outside the gene matches. The CDR3 spells CASRGSGSAWETQYF. The CDR3, as DNA: TGCGCCAGCAGAGGAAGCGGGAGCGCGTGGGAGACCCAGTACTTC. The full variable domain, its missing parts supplied by reference TRBV5-1 and TRBJ2-5, is KAGVTQTPRYLIKTRGQQVTLSCSPISGHRSVSWYQQTPGQGLQFLFEYFSETQRNKGNFPGRFSGRQFSNSRSEMNVSTLELGDSALYLCASRGSGSAWETQYFGPGTRLLVL.

The rearrangement joins TRBV2 to TRBJ2-7; 11 positions match TRBD1. The CDR3 contains 19 residues. J lost 4 bases, V lost 0 bases, and 14 bases had no gene match. From germline, CDR1 is SNHLY and CDR2 FYNNEI. Here the CDR3 DNA reads TGTGCCAGCAGTGAAGCACGGGCGGGACAGGGGGAAAGAGGTTACGAGCAGTACTTC. This sequence encodes CASSEARAGQGERGYEQYF.

The chain employs TRBV15 and TRBJ2-1; 11 bases match TRBD2. Germline V gene sequence: CDR1 LNHNV, CDR2 YYDKDF (reference sequence). CDR3 length: 17 residues. The ends lost 5 bases at V and 7 bases at J; junction bases unmatched: 13. The CDR3 loop reads CATSETFGLAGGNEQFF. The DNA for the CDR3 is TGTGCCACCAGCGAGACCTTCGGGTTAGCGGGAGGGAATGAGCAGTTCTTC.

The rearrangement links TRBV19 to TRBJ2-7; TRBD1 aligns across 11 bases. This CDR3 spans 17 amino acids. Germline V lookup: CDR1 LNHDA, CDR2 SQIVND (reference sequence). The V and J ends lost 2 bases and 0 bases, in that order; junction bases with no gene match: 6. The CDR3 region is CASSIRTGGSLSYEQYF. CDR3 DNA sequence: TGTGCCAGTAGTATAAGGACAGGGGGCTCTCTCTCCTACGAGCAGTACTTC.

The chain couples TRBV7-6 to TRBJ2-7, with 9 bases matching TRBD2. CDR1 is SGHVS, CDR2 FNYEAQ, per germline. Unmatched junction bases numbered 12, after V lost 2 bases and J lost 1 base. The CDR3 contains 18 residues. This chain's CDR3 is CASSLRGSPSGTSYEQYF. The DNA of the CDR3 is TGTGCCAGCAGCTTACGTGGGTCCCCTAGCGGGACGTCCTACGAGCAGTACTTC.

The chain carries TRBV28 and TRBJ2-1; D may be TRBD2 (6 bases). Per germline, CDR1 MDHEN and CDR2 SYDVKM. The V end was cut by 3 bases, the J end by 8 bases, with 14 bases between. This CDR3 comprises 14 residues. The CDR3 DNA is TGTGCCAGCAGTTTGCCGCGGAGGAGGGATGAGCAGTTCTTC. It yields the protein CASSLPRRRDEQFF.

The V and J genes are TRBV9 and TRBJ2-1; 9 bases align to TRBD2. The CDR3 runs 16 residues. With 2 bases clipped from V and 6 bases from J, the junction kept 9 bases outside the gene matches. CDR1 and CDR2 from the germline V gene are SGDLS and YYNGEE. CDR3 bases: TGTGCCAGCAGCGTGACTAGCGGAAACAGAGTCAATGAGCAGTTCTTC. As protein: CASSVTSGNRVNEQFF.

The chain carries TRBV5-5 and TRBJ1-3, with a tentative D call TRBD1 (5 bases). Trimming stripped 4 bases from V and 4 bases from J, with 12 bases between. The germline CDR1 and CDR2 sequences are SGHKS and YYEKEE (reference sequence). This CDR3 comprises 14 residues. Here the CDR3 DNA reads TGTGCCAGCAGCCCGGGGACGGAAGGAAACACCATATATTTT. Its translation: CASSPGTEGNTIYF.

The sample holds one count of this clone. The V and J genes are TRBV4-2 and TRBJ2-2; D not resolved. The CDR3 has 16 residues. V was shortened by 0 bases and J by 0 bases, with 8 bases between the two germline ends. CDR1 is LGHNA and CDR2 is YNFKEQ in the germline V gene. CDR3: CASSQDPAPNTGELFF. The CDR3 DNA reads TGTGCCAGCAGCCAAGATCCGGCCCCGAACACCGGGGAGCTGTTTTTT.

As concerns this clone: Different DNA sequences within this sample yield the same CDR3. The chain has TRBV27 and TRBJ1-2; D possibly corresponds to TRBD1 (6 bases). CDR1 is MNHEY and CDR2 is SMNVEV in the germline V gene (reference sequence). The V gene lost 6 bases and the J gene lost 4 bases, with 12 bases spanning the gap. The CDR3 is made up of 13 amino acids. CDR3 in amino acids: CASSPRGLYGYTF. CDR3 nucleotide sequence: TGTGCCAGCAGCCCCCGGGGGCTCTATGGCTACACCTTC.

The rearrangement links TRBV6-5 to TRBJ2-7; 9 nucleotides line up with TRBD1. With 6 bases clipped from V and 2 bases from J, the junction kept 5 bases outside the gene matches. CDR1 is MNHEY, CDR2 SVGAGI, per germline. The CDR3 contains 14 residues. CDR3 residues: CASRIRQGAYEQYF. The CDR3 DNA is TGTGCCAGCAGAATCAGACAGGGGGCCTACGAGCAGTACTTC.

The V call is TRBV29-1, the J call TRBJ1-5; D not certain. Trimming cost V 7 bases and J 1 base, with 17 bases left between them. The CDR3 spans 15 residues. CDR1 SQVTM and CDR2 ANQGSEA come from the germline V gene. As DNA, the CDR3 is TGCAGCGCCGAAAATGGGAAGGTGAGCAATCAGCCCCAGCATTTT. This encodes CSAENGKVSNQPQHF.

V usage is TRBV27 and J usage is TRBJ1-3; weak D call: TRBD1 (6 bases). Per germline, CDR1 MNHEY and CDR2 SMNVEV (reference sequence). CDR3 length: 16 amino acids. V shed 6 bases and J shed 0 bases, with 15 bases lying between them. CDR3 bases: TGTGCCAGCAGCAAACAGGGTCTTGGCTCTGGAAACACCATATATTTT. Translation: CASSKQGLGSGNTIYF.

The rearrangement uses TRBV6-5 and TRBJ2-1, with TRBD2 matching 9 bases. The CDR3 sequence is 15 residues long. J lost 8 bases, V lost 5 bases, and 10 bases had no gene match. The germline CDR1 and CDR2 sequences are MNHEY and SVGAGI. The CDR3 spells CASSLRAGGFDEQFF. CDR3 nucleotide sequence: TGTGCCAGCAGTCTAAGGGCGGGAGGGTTCGATGAGCAGTTCTTC.

The V gene is TRBV5-1, the J gene TRBJ2-2; no clear D. Trimming shortened V by 1 base and J by 3 bases, and 7 bases separated the two germline ends. Germline V gene data show CDR1 as SGHRS and CDR2 as YFSETQ. This CDR3 is built from 14 residues. CDR3 nucleotides: TGCGCCAGCAGCTTGCTGCCAGACACCGGGGAGCTGTTTTTT. The encoded protein is CASSLLPDTGELFF.

V gene TRBV7-9 combines with J gene TRBJ2-5, with D tentatively TRBD1 (5 bases). Germline V gives CDR1 SEHNR, CDR2 FQNEAQ (reference sequence). The CDR3 covers 13 residues. Deletions cut 3 bases from V and 6 bases from J, with 11 bases between. The CDR3 sequence is CASSFQGGQTQYF. In DNA, the CDR3 is TGTGCCAGCAGCTTTCAGGGTGGCCAGACCCAGTACTTC. The variable domain in full, with the rest retrieved from reference TRBV7-9 and TRBJ2-5, is DTGVSQNPRHKITKRGQNVTFRCDPISEHNRLYWYRQTLGQGPEFLTYFQNEAQLEKSRLLSDRFSAERPKGSFSTLEIQRTEQGDSAMYLCASSFQGGQTQYFGPGTRLLVL.

This clone occurred a few times. This chain uses TRBV9 with TRBJ1-1; D call uncertain. This CDR3 is built from 15 residues. Trimming cost V 0 bases and J 5 bases, with 14 bases left between them. CDR1 SGDLS and CDR2 YYNGEE come from the germline V gene. As DNA, the CDR3 is TGTGCCAGCAGCGTAGACCCCAACAGTTCTACTGAAGCTTTCTTT. As protein: CASSVDPNSSTEAFF.

The chain is built from TRBV29-1 and TRBJ2-1; perhaps D is TRBD1 or TRBD2 (5 bases each). Trimming cost V 6 bases and J 8 bases, with 17 bases left between them. In germline, CDR1 is SQVTM, CDR2 ANQGSEA. The CDR3 is made up of 13 amino acids. The CDR3 is CSVRGTLRDEQFF. The CDR3 nucleotides are TGCAGCGTCCGAGGGACCTTGAGGGATGAGCAGTTCTTC.

The V and J genes are TRBV5-1 and TRBJ1-3, with no clear D. With 4 bases removed from V and 5 bases from J, the gap between germline ends came to 13 bases. CDR3 size: 14 residues. CDR1 is SGHRS and CDR2 is YFSETQ in the germline V gene. The CDR3 DNA reads as TGCGCCAGCAGCCCGGATATAGGAAGAAACACCATATATTTT. Translated: CASSPDIGRNTIYF.

This chain connects TRBV28 to TRBJ1-5, with D possibly matching TRBD1 (5 bases). The CDR3 has 15 residues. Germline V gives CDR1 MDHEN, CDR2 SYDVKM. V was clipped by 6 bases and J by 1 base, with 13 bases between them. The chain's CDR3 is CASRVGGASNQPQHF. CDR3 coding DNA: TGTGCCAGCAGGGTAGGAGGGGCGAGCAATCAGCCCCAGCATTTT.